This T cell receptor (beta chain) was identified during a study of blood T cells in healthy people across ages. The donors, healthy Caucasians from Russia, were aged roughly 6 to 90. A sample-barcoded 5' primer and a J-beta primer mix were used in a second PCR of roughly 7 to 11 cycles. TCRdb used MiXCR to reprocess the 5' RACE reads, holding one entry per CDR3 protein. There are over a million distinct CDR3 sequences in the sample; around 55% occur only once, and more than 6% lies in the top ten. This clonotype appeared a few times. Germline V CDR1 and CDR2: SGHDN, FVKESK. V dropped 4 bases and J dropped 6; count of bases not matched to a gene: 11. The length of the CDR3 is 15 residues.

The sequencing input was blood. This rearrangement joins TRBV14 to TRBJ2-7, with 8 bases lining up with TRBD1. This clonotype originated in a man aged 18 to 29 in good health. CDR3 loop: CASSPTGTGSAEQYF. Here the CDR3 DNA reads TGTGCCAGCAGCCCGACCGGGACAGGAAGTGCCGAGCAGTACTTC. The full variable domain, in which reference TRBV14 and TRBJ2-7 provide the parts outside the CDR3, is EAGVTQFPSHSVIEKGQTVTLRCDPISGHDNLYWYRRVMGKEIKFLLHFVKESKQDESGMPNNRFLAERTGGTYSTLKVQPAELEDSGVYFCASSPTGTGSAEQYFGPGTRLTVT.